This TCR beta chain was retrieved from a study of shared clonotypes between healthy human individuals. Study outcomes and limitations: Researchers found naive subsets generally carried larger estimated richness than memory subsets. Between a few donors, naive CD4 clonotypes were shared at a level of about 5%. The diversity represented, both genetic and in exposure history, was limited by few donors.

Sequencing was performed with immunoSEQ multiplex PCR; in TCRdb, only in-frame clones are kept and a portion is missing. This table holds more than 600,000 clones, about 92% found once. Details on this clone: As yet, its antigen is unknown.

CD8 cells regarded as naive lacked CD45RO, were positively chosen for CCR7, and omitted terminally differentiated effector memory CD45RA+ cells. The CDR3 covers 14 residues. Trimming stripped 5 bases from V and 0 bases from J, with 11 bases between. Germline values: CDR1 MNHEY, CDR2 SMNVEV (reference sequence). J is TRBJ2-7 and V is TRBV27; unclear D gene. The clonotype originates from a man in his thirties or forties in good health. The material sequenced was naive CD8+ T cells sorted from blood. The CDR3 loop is CASSTRVYSYEQYF. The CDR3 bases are TGTGCCAGCAGTACCCGGGTCTACTCCTACGAGCAGTACTTC.